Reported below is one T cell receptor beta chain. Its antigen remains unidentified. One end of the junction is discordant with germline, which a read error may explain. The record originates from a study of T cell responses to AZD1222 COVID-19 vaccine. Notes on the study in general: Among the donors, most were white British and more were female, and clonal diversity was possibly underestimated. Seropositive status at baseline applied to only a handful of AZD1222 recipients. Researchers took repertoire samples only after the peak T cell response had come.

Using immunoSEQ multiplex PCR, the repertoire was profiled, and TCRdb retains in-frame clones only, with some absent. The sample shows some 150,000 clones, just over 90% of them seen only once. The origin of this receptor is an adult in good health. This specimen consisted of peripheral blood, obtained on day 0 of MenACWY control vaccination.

CDR3 region: CACSLDSDEAFF. Written as DNA, the CDR3 is TGTGCCTGCAGCTTAGACAGCGATGAAGCTTTCTTT. The chain links TRBV11-1 to TRBJ1-1; possible D gene TRBD1, 5 bases. CDR3 length: 12 amino acids. Germline-derived CDR1 and CDR2 are SGHAT and FQDESV (reference sequence).